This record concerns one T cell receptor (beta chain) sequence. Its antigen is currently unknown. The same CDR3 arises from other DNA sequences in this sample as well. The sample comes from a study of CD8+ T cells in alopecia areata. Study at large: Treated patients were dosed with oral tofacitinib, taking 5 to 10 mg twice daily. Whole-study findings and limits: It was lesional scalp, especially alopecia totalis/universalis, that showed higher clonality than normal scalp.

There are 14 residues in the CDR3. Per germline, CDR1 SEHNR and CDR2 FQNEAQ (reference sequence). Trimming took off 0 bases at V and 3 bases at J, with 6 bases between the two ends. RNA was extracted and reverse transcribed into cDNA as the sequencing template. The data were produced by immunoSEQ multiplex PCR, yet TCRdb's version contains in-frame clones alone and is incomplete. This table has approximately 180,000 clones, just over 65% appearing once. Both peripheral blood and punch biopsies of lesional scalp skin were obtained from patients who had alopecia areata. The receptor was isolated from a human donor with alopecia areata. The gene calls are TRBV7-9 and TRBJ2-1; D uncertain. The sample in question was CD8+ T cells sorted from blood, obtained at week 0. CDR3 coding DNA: TGTGCCAGCAGCTTAGCCACAGACTACAATGAGCAGTTCTTC. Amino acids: CASSLATDYNEQFF.